The 20 T cell receptor beta chains listed next were all sequenced from one sample in a study of OX40 agonist ivuxolimab in advanced cancers. Profiling relied on immunoSEQ multiplex PCR, and the TCRdb table lists in-frame clones only, not all of them. The sample contains 46,000 or so clones, around 77% of which appear only once. The sequencing here drew on CD4+ or CD8+ T cells sorted from blood, taken in a trial of the OX40 agonist ivuxolimab. The source of these receptors is an adult with an advanced solid tumor such as melanoma, head and neck, liver or kidney cancer.

This chain connects TRBV5-5 to TRBJ2-2, with a tentative D call TRBD2 (5 bases). The CDR3 spans 16 residues. The germline gives CDR1 SGHKS, CDR2 YYEKEE (reference sequence). V lost 2 bases and J 1 base, leaving 12 bases between the germline ends. The CDR3 nucleotides read TGTGCCAGCAGCTTTTCGCCGGGGAGGAACACCGGGGAGCTGTTTTTT. Amino acid sequence: CASSFSPGRNTGELFF.

This clone was recorded a few times. V usage is TRBV7-2 and J usage is TRBJ2-1, with D perhaps matching TRBD2 (6 bases). The V gene lost 5 bases and the J gene lost 6 bases, with 14 bases spanning the gap. The germline V gene encodes CDR1 SGHTA and CDR2 FQGNSA. The CDR3 covers 14 residues. The CDR3 DNA sequence: TGTGCCAGCAGCGTATTCGGGACTCGCAATGAGCAGTTCTTC. Protein: CASSVFGTRNEQFF.

This chain connects TRBV25-1 to TRBJ2-7; 7 bases map to TRBD2. The CDR3 sequence is 16 residues long. Losses at the gene ends were 3 bases for V and 5 bases for J; bases not matched to a gene: 13. Germline loops: CDR1 MGHDK, CDR2 SYGVNS. The DNA of the CDR3 is TGTGCCAGCAGTGACCCCCGAGGGAGGGGAAGTCACGAGCAGTACTTC. Protein product: CASSDPRGRGSHEQYF.

The chain has TRBV5-1 and TRBJ2-3, with TRBD2 identical over 7 bases. The V and J ends lost 0 bases and 2 bases, in that order; junction bases with no gene match: 6. This CDR3 has 16 residues. Germline CDR1 is SGHRS and CDR2 is YFSETQ. The CDR3 spells CASSLAWAGVTDTQYF. The CDR3 coding sequence is TGCGCCAGCAGCTTGGCATGGGCGGGGGTCACAGATACGCAGTATTTT. Together with reference TRBV5-1 and TRBJ2-3, the CDR3 gives the full variable domain: KAGVTQTPRYLIKTRGQQVTLSCSPISGHRSVSWYQQTPGQGLQFLFEYFSETQRNKGNFPGRFSGRQFSNSRSEMNVSTLELGDSALYLCASSLAWAGVTDTQYFGPGTRLTVL.

CDR3 DNA sequence: TGTGCCAGCTCACCAACTGACACACTGGGGAACTATGGCTACACCTTC. Protein sequence: CASSPTDTLGNYGYTF. The chain combines TRBV18 with TRBJ1-2; no firm D call. The CDR3 has 16 residues. Trimming took 2 bases from V and 2 from J, leaving 15 bases between them. The V gene's germline CDR1 is KGHSH and CDR2 LQKENI.

This clone has more than one count but fewer than ten. The genes are TRBV6-5 and TRBJ2-7; D ambiguous. Trimming removed 0 bases at V and 1 base at J, with 13 bases between. The germline CDR1 and CDR2 sequences are MNHEY and SVGAGI. The CDR3 runs 16 residues. CDR3 nucleotide sequence: TGTGCCAGCAGTTACTCTAGGGCAGTGCGATCCTACGAGCAGTACTTC. This translates into CASSYSRAVRSYEQYF.

The sample holds one count of this clone. The V gene is TRBV6-5, the J gene TRBJ2-1, with 11 bases lining up with TRBD2. Germline CDR1 reads MNHEY; CDR2 reads SVGAGI. With 1 base clipped from V and 9 bases from J, the junction kept 5 bases outside the gene matches. The CDR3 is 15 amino acids. The DNA of the CDR3 is TGTGCCAGCAGTTACTTAACTAGCGGGAGAGGTGAGCAGTTCTTC. It is translated as CASSYLTSGRGEQFF.

V and J are TRBV2 and TRBJ2-5; D remains ambiguous. This CDR3 has 13 amino acids. V gave up 6 bases and J gave up 5 bases, with 13 bases separating them. Germline CDR1 is SNHLY and CDR2 is FYNNEI. CDR3 protein: CASSLQPTETQYF. In nucleotides, the CDR3 is TGTGCCAGCAGCTTACAACCAACGGAGACCCAGTACTTC.

The V call is TRBV28, the J call TRBJ2-1, with TRBD1 as a possible D gene (6 bases). V was pared by 6 bases and J by 8 bases, with 11 bases between. The CDR3 has 12 amino acids. Germline V gene data show CDR1 as MDHEN and CDR2 as SYDVKM. In nucleotides, the CDR3 is TGTGCCAGCAGGCGGACAGTTCATGAGCAGTTCTTC. Amino acids: CASRRTVHEQFF. Variable domain in full (rest from reference TRBV28 and TRBJ2-1): DVKVTQSSRYLVKRTGEKVFLECVQDMDHENMFWYRQDPGLGLRLIYFSYDVKMKEKGDIPEGYSVSREKKERFSLILESASTNQTSMYLCASRRTVHEQFFGPGTRLTVL.

The gene calls are TRBV5-4 and TRBJ2-1; 10 positions match TRBD2. The CDR3 extends over 17 amino acids. Germline lookup yields CDR1 SGHNT and CDR2 YYREEE (reference sequence). J was trimmed by 6 bases and V by 2 bases; bases with no gene match: 11. The CDR3 spells CASSLLAGTSAVNEQFF. The CDR3, as DNA: TGTGCCAGCAGCTTACTAGCCGGGACTAGCGCCGTCAATGAGCAGTTCTTC.

The chain employs TRBV6-5 and TRBJ2-2; D is perhaps TRBD2 (5 bases). Germline-derived CDR1 and CDR2 are MNHEY and SVGAGI. V was pared by 4 bases and J by 7 bases, with 7 bases between. The CDR3 runs to 12 residues. CDR3 sequence: CASSFGSGELFF. The CDR3 DNA reads as TGTGCCAGCAGTTTTGGGAGCGGGGAGCTGTTTTTT.

The genes are TRBV6-6 and TRBJ1-2; TRBD1 might be the D (5 bases). CDR3 length: 15 amino acids. V dropped 2 bases and J dropped 6 bases, with 16 bases sitting between them. CDR1 is MNHNY, CDR2 SVGAGI, per germline (reference sequence). The CDR3 loop is CASSYPDSLGNGYTF. The CDR3 DNA follows: TGTGCCAGCAGTTACCCCGACAGCCTGGGCAATGGCTACACCTTC.

The rearrangement links TRBV5-1 to TRBJ2-7; 9 nucleotides match TRBD2. This CDR3 is built from 14 residues. V shed 5 bases and J 4 bases; nucleotides not matched to a gene: 7. Germline-derived CDR1 and CDR2 are SGHRS and YFSETQ. CDR3 protein: CASSSSGNSYEQYF. Here the CDR3 DNA reads TGCGCCAGCAGTTCTAGCGGGAATTCTTACGAGCAGTACTTC.

The sample holds a few counts of this clone. The sample contains more than one DNA sequence encoding this CDR3. V and J are TRBV15 and TRBJ2-6; no clear D. Trimming shortened V by 1 base and J by 1 base, and 5 bases separated the two germline ends. This CDR3 has 15 amino acids. CDR1 is LNHNV and CDR2 is YYDKDF in the germline V gene (reference sequence). The CDR3 DNA reads TGTGCCACCAGCAGAGGGGGTTCTGGGGCCAACGTCCTGACTTTC. This sequence encodes CATSRGGSGANVLTF.

The sample holds one count of this clone. The V gene is TRBV7-2, the J gene TRBJ2-1, with TRBD2 as a possible D gene (5 bases). From germline, CDR1 is SGHTA and CDR2 FQGNSA. This CDR3 has 17 residues. Trimming cost V 4 bases and J 4 bases, with 20 bases left between them. The CDR3 nucleotides are TGTGCCAGCAGCTCCCAGCGGTCAGGAGATCTGTACAATGAGCAGTTCTTC. It encodes CASSSQRSGDLYNEQFF. Looking up the rest from reference TRBV7-2 and TRBJ2-1 gives the full variable domain: GAGVSQSPSNKVTEKGKDVELRCDPISGHTALYWYRQSLGQGLEFLIYFQGNSAPDKSGLPSDRFSAERTGGSVSTLTIQRTQQEDSAVYLCASSSQRSGDLYNEQFFGPGTRLTVL.

The CDR3 region is CASTRQASYNSPLHF. The CDR3 bases are TGTGCCAGCACCCGACAGGCATCCTATAATTCACCCCTCCACTTT. V and J are TRBV27 and TRBJ1-6; a possible D gene is TRBD1 (6 bases). V lost 7 bases to trimming and J lost 1 base, with 11 bases between them. The germline V gene encodes CDR1 MNHEY and CDR2 SMNVEV (reference sequence). The CDR3 is made up of 15 amino acids.

V and J are TRBV2 and TRBJ2-7, with TRBD2 identical over 11 bases. Germline CDR1 and CDR2: SNHLY and FYNNEI. The CDR3 runs 14 residues. The V gene end was trimmed by 4 bases and the J gene end by 4 bases; junction bases not matched to a gene: 3. The CDR3: CASSVGTSGYEQYF. The CDR3 bases are TGTGCCAGCAGTGTTGGGACTAGCGGATACGAGCAGTACTTC.

In its sample, this clone was seen once. V usage is TRBV19 and J usage is TRBJ1-3; 9 bases agree with TRBD1. This CDR3 contains 17 residues. Unmatched junction bases numbered 9, after V lost 4 bases and J lost 2 bases. CDR1 and CDR2 from the germline V gene are LNHDA and SQIVND (reference sequence). The CDR3 loop is CASSTLTGGSAGNTIYF. DNA for the CDR3: TGTGCCAGTAGTACCTTGACAGGGGGTTCTGCTGGAAACACCATATATTTT.

This sequence joins TRBV6-6 and TRBJ1-5; D may be TRBD1 (5 bases). The length of the CDR3 is 13 residues. CDR1 and CDR2 (germline): MNHNY, SVGAGI (reference sequence). V lost 8 bases, J lost 4 bases, and 12 bases lay in between. The CDR3 sequence is CASGAAENQPQHF. The DNA for the CDR3 is TGTGCCAGCGGGGCAGCAGAAAATCAGCCCCAGCATTTT.

The chain joins TRBV5-5 to TRBJ2-3; either TRBD1 or TRBD2 may supply D (6 bases each). The V gene's germline CDR1 is SGHKS and CDR2 YYEKEE (reference sequence). The V end lost 3 bases, the J end lost 0 bases, and 14 bases lay between the germline ends. The CDR3 consists of 16 residues. DNA for the CDR3: TGTGCCAGCAGCTCGGGGGCTAGCGTTAGCACAGATACGCAGTATTTT. This encodes CASSSGASVSTDTQYF.